This TCR beta chain was sequenced during a study of cytotoxic CD8 clonotypes in ibrutinib-treated CLL. Study overall: Response material was collected after a median 12 months of treatment, range 6 to 36.

In regard to this clone: Its antigen remains unidentified.

The CDR3 sequence is 14 residues long. V was pared by 3 bases and J by 7 bases, with 7 bases of the junction left unmatched. CDR1 is SGHRS, CDR2 YFSETQ, per germline. General study points: The clonality went up when patients responded to ibrutinib and dropped back toward baseline at progression. The public clonotypes identified were infrequent and showed contraction or stability on treatment.

Depths of 1 in 200,000 to 1 in 1 million T cells were the sequencing target. Assay: immunoSEQ multiplex PCR; the TCRdb copy retains only in-frame clones and omits some. The table includes some 43,000 clones, roughly two thirds detected once. This TCR was recovered from a human donor with chronic lymphocytic leukemia. Sequences were derived from PBMCs, sampled after 12 months of ibrutinib treatment. The chain has TRBV5-1 and TRBJ1-2; 9 positions agree with TRBD1. This CDR3 is CASSWGTGSVGYTF. In DNA form, the CDR3 reads TGCGCCAGCAGCTGGGGGACAGGGTCTGTTGGCTACACCTTC. The whole variable domain, remainder taken from reference TRBV5-1 and TRBJ1-2, is KAGVTQTPRYLIKTRGQQVTLSCSPISGHRSVSWYQQTPGQGLQFLFEYFSETQRNKGNFPGRFSGRQFSNSRSEMNVSTLELGDSALYLCASSWGTGSVGYTFGSGTRLTVV.